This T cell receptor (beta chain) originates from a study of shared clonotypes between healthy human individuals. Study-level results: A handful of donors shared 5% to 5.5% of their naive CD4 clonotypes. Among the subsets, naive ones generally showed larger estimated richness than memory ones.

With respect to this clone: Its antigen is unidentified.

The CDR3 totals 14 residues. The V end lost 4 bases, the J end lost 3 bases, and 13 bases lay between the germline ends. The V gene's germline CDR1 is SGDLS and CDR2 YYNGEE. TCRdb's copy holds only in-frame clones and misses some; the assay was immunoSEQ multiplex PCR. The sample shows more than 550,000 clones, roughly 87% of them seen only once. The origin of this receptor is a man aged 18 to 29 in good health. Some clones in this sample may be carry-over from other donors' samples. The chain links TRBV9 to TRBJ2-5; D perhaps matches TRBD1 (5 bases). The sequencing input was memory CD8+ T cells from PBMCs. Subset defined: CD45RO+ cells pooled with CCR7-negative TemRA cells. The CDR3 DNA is TGTGCCAGCAGCCTCCAGGGCTTGGAAGAGACCCAGTACTTC. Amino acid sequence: CASSLQGLEETQYF.